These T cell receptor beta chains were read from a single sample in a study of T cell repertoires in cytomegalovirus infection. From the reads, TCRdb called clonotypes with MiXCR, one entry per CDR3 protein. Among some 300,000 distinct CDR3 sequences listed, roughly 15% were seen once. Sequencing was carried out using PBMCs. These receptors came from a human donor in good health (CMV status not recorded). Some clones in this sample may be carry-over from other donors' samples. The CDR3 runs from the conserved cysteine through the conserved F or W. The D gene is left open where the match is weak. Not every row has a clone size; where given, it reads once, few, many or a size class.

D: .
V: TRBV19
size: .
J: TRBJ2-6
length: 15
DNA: TGTGCCAGTAAACCCGGGGGCTCTGGGGCCAACGTCCTGACTTTC
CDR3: CASKPGGSGANVLTF

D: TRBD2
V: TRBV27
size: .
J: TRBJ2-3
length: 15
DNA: TGTGCCAGCAGCCTGACTAGCGGGGCCCCAAAGAGGGAGTATTTT
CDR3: CASSLTSGAPKREYF

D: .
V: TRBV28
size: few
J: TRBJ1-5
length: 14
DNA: TGTGCCAGCAGTTTCATCAGGAGCAATCAGCCCCAGCATTTT
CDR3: CASSFIRSNQPQHF

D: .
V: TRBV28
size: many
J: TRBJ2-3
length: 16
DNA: TGTGCCAGCAGAGATCCGGCGGGATTTAGCACAGATACGCAGTATTTT
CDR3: CASRDPAGFSTDTQYF

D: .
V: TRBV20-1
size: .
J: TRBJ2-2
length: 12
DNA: TGCAGTGCTACAGACTTGTTCGGGGAGCTGTTTTTT
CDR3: CSATDLFGELFF

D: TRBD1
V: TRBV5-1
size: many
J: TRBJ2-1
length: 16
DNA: TGCGCCAGCAGCTTGGCAGGACAGGGGAGCTACAATGAGCAGTTCTTC
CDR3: CASSLAGQGSYNEQFF

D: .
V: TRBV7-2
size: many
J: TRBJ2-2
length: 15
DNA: TGTGCCAGCAGCCCAAGCCCGGGGAACACCGGGGAGCTGTTTTTT
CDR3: CASSPSPGNTGELFF

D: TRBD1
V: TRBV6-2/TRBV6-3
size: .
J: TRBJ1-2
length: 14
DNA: TGTGCCAGCAGCTCCCAGACAGGGAGATATGGCTACACCTTC
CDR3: CASSSQTGRYGYTF

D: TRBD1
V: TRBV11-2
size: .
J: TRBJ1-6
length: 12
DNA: TGTGCCAGCAGCTTGACAGGGCCGCCCCTCCACTTT
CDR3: CASSLTGPPLHF

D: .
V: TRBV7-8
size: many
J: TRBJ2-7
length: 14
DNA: TGTGCCAGCAGCTTTGACAGGACCCACTTCGAGCAGTACTTC
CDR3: CASSFDRTHFEQYF

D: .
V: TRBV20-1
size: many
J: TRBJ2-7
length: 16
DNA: TGCAGTGCTAGAGATCAGGAGCAGGGCTTCTCCTACGAGCAGTACTTC
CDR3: CSARDQEQGFSYEQYF

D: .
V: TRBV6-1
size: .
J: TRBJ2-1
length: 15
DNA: TGTGCCAGCAGTGATATTAAAGGACTCTACGATGAGCAGTTCTTC
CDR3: CASSDIKGLYDEQFF

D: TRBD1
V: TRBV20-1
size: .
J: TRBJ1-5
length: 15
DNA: TGCAGTGCTCCCCCGGGACAGGGTAGCAATCAGCCCCAGCATTTT
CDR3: CSAPPGQGSNQPQHF

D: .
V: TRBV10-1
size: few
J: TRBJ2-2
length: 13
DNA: TGCGCCAGCAGTGAAACCCGAGGGGGGGAGCTGTTTTTT
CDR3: CASSETRGGELFF

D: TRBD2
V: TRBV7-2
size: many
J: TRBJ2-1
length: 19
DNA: TGTGCCAGCAGCCGACGGCGGAGCGGGGTAACCTTCTCCTACAATGAGCAGTTCTTC
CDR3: CASSRRRSGVTFSYNEQFF

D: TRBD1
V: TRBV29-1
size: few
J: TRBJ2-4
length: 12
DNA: TGCAGCGCCGATAACACAGGGGACATTCAGTACTTC
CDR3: CSADNTGDIQYF

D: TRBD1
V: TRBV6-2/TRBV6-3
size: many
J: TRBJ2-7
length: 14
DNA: TGTGCCAGCAGTTGGAAGGGGGCACCCTACGAGCAGTACTTC
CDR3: CASSWKGAPYEQYF

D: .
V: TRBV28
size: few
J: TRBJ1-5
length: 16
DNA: TGTGCCAGCAGTTCCGCACTCAGGGGCGGCAATCAGCCCCAGCATTTT
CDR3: CASSSALRGGNQPQHF

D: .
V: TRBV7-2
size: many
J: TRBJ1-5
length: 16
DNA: TGTGCCAGCAGCTCATGGGCGGGGGCGGACAATCAGCCCCAGCATTTT
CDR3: CASSSWAGADNQPQHF

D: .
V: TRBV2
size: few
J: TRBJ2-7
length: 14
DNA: TGTGCCAGCGATCCTCGGCGGGGCTCCTACGAGCAGTACTTC
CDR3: CASDPRRGSYEQYF

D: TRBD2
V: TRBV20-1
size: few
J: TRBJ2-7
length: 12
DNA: TGCAGTGCTGGAAGACTAGCGAAAGAGCAGTACTTC
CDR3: CSAGRLAKEQYF

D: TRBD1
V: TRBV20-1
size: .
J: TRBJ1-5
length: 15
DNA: TGCAGTGCTAGAGTCGGGACAGGGTTCAATCAGCCCCAGCATTTT
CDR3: CSARVGTGFNQPQHF

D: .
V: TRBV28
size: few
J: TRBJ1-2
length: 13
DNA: TGTGCCAGCAGTTTATCAACTGGGGGCGGCTACACCTTC
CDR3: CASSLSTGGGYTF

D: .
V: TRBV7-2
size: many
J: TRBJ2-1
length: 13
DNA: TGTGCCAGCAGCCCAAGCTCCTACAATGAGCAGTTCTTC
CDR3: CASSPSSYNEQFF

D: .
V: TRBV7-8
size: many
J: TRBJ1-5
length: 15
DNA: TGTGCCAGCAGCTTAGTAGGCTATAGCAATCAGCCCCAGCATTTT
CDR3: CASSLVGYSNQPQHF

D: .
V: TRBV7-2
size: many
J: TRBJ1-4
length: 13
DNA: TGTGCCAGCAGCTCCCGAAGTGGGGGGGGGTCGTTTTTT
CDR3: CASSSRSGGGSFF

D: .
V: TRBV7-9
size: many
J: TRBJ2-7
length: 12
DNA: TGTGCCAGCAGTTCCAGGGGGGACGAGCAGTACTTC
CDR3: CASSSRGDEQYF

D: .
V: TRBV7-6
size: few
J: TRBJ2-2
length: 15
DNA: TGTGCCAGCAGCTTAAGCGAGGGGCACACCGGGGAGCTGTTTTTT
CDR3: CASSLSEGHTGELFF

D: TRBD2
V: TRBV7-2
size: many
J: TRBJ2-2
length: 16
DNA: TGTGCCAGCAGCACCCCGTGGGGGGGGGGCACCGGGGAGCTGTTTTTT
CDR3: CASSTPWGGGTGELFF

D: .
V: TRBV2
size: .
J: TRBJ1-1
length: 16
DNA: TGTGCCAGCAGTGAAGGATTGGGGCCCGGGACCACTGAAGCTTTCTTT
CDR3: CASSEGLGPGTTEAFF

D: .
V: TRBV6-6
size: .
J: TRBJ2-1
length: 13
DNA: TGTGCCAGCAGTTCCTGGGGCCTCTATGAGCAGGTCTTC
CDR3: CASSSWGLYEQVF

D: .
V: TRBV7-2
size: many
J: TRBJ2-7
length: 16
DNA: TGTGCCAGCAGCTTGAGAGGGGGGCTTTACCCCAACGAGCAGTACTTC
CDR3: CASSLRGGLYPNEQYF

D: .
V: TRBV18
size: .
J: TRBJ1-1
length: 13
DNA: TGTGCCAGCTCACCACTACTTGACACTGAAGCTTTCTTT
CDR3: CASSPLLDTEAFF

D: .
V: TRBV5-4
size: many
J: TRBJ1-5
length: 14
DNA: TGTGCCAGCAGCTTGTTCGGGTCTAATCAGCCCCAGCATTTT
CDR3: CASSLFGSNQPQHF

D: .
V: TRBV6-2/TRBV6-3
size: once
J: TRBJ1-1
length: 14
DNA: TGTGCCACCCTTTACAGGGTCGAACGGACTGAAGCTTTCTTT
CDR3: CATLYRVERTEAFF

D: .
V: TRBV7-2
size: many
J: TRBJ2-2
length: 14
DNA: TGTGCCAGCAGCTTAGGAGGCGGGGCCGGGGAGCTGTTTTTT
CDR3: CASSLGGGAGELFF

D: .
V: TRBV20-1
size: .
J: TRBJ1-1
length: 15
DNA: TGCAGTGCTAGAGTACCAGCGGGTACGGGCACTGAAGCTTTCTTT
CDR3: CSARVPAGTGTEAFF

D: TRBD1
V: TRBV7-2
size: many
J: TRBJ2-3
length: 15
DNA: TGTGCCAGCATCCTGACCGGGACAGTCACAGATACGCAGTATTTT
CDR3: CASILTGTVTDTQYF

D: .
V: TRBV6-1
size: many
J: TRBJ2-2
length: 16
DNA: TGTGCCAGCACCCTAGTGGGGGCCCGGAACACCGGGGAGCTGTTTTTT
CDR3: CASTLVGARNTGELFF

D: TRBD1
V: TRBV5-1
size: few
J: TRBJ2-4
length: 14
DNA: TGCGCCAGTACACAAGGGACAGGGGCCTACATTCAGTACTTC
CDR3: CASTQGTGAYIQYF

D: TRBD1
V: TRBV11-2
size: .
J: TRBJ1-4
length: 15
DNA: TGTGCCAGCAGCCCAGGACAGGGCGGTGGTGAAAAACTGTTTTTT
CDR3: CASSPGQGGGEKLFF

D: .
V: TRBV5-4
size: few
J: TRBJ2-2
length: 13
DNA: TGTGCCAGTCAGAAAGCCCCACCCGGGGAGCTGTTTTTT
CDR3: CASQKAPPGELFF

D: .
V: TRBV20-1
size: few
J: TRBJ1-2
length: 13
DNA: TGCAGTGCTAGAGTGAGGCAGGGCTCTGGCTACACCTTC
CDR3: CSARVRQGSGYTF

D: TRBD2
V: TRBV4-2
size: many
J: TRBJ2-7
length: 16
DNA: TGTGCCAGCAGCCAAGAGGCGGCGGGAGGGCGCTACGAGCAGTACTTC
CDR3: CASSQEAAGGRYEQYF

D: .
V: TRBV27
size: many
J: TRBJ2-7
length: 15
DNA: TGTGCCAGCAGTTTAAGGAGTCTCAGGGCATACGAGCAGTACTTC
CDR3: CASSLRSLRAYEQYF

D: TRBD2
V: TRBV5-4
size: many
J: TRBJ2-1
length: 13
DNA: TGTGCCGGGACTAGCGGGGGATTTAATGAGCAGTTCTTC
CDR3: CAGTSGGFNEQFF

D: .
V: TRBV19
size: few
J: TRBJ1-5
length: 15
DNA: TGTGCCAGTAGCCAGACAGGATTGCTAAATCAGCCCCAGCATTTT
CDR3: CASSQTGLLNQPQHF

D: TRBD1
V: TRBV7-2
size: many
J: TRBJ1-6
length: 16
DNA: TGTGCCAGCAGCTTAGAGTGGACAGGGAGCGGGTCACCCCTCCACTTT
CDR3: CASSLEWTGSGSPLHF

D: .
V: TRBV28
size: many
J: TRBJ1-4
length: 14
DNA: TGTGCCAGCAGTTTCCGAATCGGAGTTGAAAAACTGTTTTTT
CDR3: CASSFRIGVEKLFF

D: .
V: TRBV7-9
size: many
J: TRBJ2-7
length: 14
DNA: TGTGCCAGCAGCTCAAACTTAGGAAACTACGAGCAGTACTTC
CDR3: CASSSNLGNYEQYF

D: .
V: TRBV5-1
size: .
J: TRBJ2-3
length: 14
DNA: TGCGCCAGCAGCCCAGGCGCTAGCACAGATACGCAGTATTTT
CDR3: CASSPGASTDTQYF

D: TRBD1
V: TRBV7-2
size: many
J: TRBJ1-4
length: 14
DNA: TGTGCCAGCAGCGCGGGGACAGCCTCTGCAAAACTGTTTTTT
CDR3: CASSAGTASAKLFF

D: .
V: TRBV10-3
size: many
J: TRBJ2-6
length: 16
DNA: TGTGCCATCAGCCTGGGGCCCTCATCTGGGGCCAACGTCCTGACTTTC
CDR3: CAISLGPSSGANVLTF

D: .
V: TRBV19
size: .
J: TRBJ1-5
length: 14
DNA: TGTGCCAGTAGTATCGGTGATGACAATCAGCCCCAGCATTTT
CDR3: CASSIGDDNQPQHF